One T cell receptor (beta chain) is described in this entry. What it binds is not known. PCR primers comprised 60 Vbeta and 13 Jbeta primers. Libraries were prepared by immunoSEQ multiplex PCR; TCRdb keeps only in-frame clonotypes and omits some of them. This listing includes just over 150,000 clones. This record comes from a study of cytomegalovirus exposure and HLA in healthy donors. Findings and caveats of the study: While the bulk of TCR sequences proved rare, some public TCRs turned up in many donors.

Germline lookup yields CDR1 ENHRY and CDR2 SYGVKD. Trimming removed 10 bases at V and 1 base at J, with 17 bases between. The CDR3 loop spans 15 amino acids. Sequenced: PBMCs. The chain has TRBV10-3 and TRBJ2-4; perhaps TRBD1 as D (6 bases). The source is a man between 25 and 39 years old in good health and CMV-seronegative. CDR3 DNA sequence: TGTGCCACGGGCCCCGTTACAGGGGCCAAAAACATTCAGTACTTC. Translation: CATGPVTGAKNIQYF.